This T cell receptor beta chain was captured by sequencing in a study of blood T cell dynamics during melanoma immunotherapy. Study at large: First-line therapy was either pembrolizumab or nivolumab with ipilimumab for metastatic melanoma.

About this clone: What it binds is not known.

The CDR3 consists of 12 residues. CDR1 is SEHNR and CDR2 is FQNEAQ in the germline V gene (reference sequence). V lost 1 base and J 5 bases, leaving 6 bases between the germline ends. Method: immunoSEQ multiplex PCR; TCRdb's copy keeps in-frame clones and lacks some. Seen here are about 28,000 clones, roughly 84% observed once, and the top ten hold 10%. Described time point: week 3, after first cycle of checkpoint inhibitor. Apart from a couple of fast progressors, RECIST 1.1 response was judged 12 weeks post-infusion. The study's findings and limits: At W3, later disease-control patients showed bifurcated PBMC repertoire changes, unlike progressors.

The sample in question was blood, obtained from a patient treated with checkpoint blockade. The V call is TRBV7-9, the J call TRBJ2-7; D gene unclear. The source of this sequence is a human donor with melanoma. Written as DNA, the CDR3 is TGTGCCAGCAGCTTAGGGGTCCACGAGCAGTACTTC. This translates into CASSLGVHEQYF. The variable domain in full, completed from reference TRBV7-9 and TRBJ2-7, reads DTGVSQNPRHKITKRGQNVTFRCDPISEHNRLYWYRQTLGQGPEFLTYFQNEAQLEKSRLLSDRFSAERPKGSFSTLEIQRTEQGDSAMYLCASSLGVHEQYFGPGTRLTVT.